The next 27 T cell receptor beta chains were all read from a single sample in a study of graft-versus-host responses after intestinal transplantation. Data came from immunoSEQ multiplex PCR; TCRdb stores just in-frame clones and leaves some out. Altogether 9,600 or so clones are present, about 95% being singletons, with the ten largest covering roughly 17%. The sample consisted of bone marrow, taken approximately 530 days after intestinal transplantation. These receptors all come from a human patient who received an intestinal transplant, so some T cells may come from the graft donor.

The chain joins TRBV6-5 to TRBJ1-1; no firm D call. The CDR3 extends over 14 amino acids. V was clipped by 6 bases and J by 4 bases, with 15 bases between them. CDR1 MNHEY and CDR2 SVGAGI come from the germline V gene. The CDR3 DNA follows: TGTGCCAGCAGGTACGGACGCCCGGGCACTGAAGCTTTCTTT. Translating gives CASRYGRPGTEAFF.

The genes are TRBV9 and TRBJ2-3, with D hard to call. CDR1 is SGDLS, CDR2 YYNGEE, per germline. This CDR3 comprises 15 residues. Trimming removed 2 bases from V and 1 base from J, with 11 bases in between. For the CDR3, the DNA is TGTGCCAGCAGCGTTTCCGGCGTGGGCACAGATACGCAGTATTTT. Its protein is CASSVSGVGTDTQYF.

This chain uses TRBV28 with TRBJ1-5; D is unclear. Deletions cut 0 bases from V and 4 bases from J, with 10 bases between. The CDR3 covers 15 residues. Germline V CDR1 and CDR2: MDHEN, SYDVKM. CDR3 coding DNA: TGTGCCAGCAGTTTATGGAAGTCACTTAATCAGCCCCAGCATTTT. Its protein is CASSLWKSLNQPQHF.

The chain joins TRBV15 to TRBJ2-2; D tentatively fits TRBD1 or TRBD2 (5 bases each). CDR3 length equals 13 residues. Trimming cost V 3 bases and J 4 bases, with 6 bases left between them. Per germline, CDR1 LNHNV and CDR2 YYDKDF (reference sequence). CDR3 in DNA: TGTGCCACCAGCAGGGGGGTCACCGGGGAGCTGTTTTTT. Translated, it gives CATSRGVTGELFF.

CDR3 coding DNA: TGTGCCAGCAGCTTCACGATCCCAGGGACAGGGAGCCTCCAAGAGACCCAGTACTTC. Protein: CASSFTIPGTGSLQETQYF. The genes are TRBV7-9 and TRBJ2-5, with 9 bases matching TRBD1. The germline V gene has CDR1 SEHNR and CDR2 FQNEAQ (reference sequence). The V and J ends lost 3 bases and 1 base, in that order; junction bases with no gene match: 15. This CDR3 spans 19 amino acids. Complete variable domain (other parts from reference TRBV7-9 and TRBJ2-5): DTGVSQNPRHKITKRGQNVTFRCDPISEHNRLYWYRQTLGQGPEFLTYFQNEAQLEKSRLLSDRFSAERPKGSFSTLEIQRTEQGDSAMYLCASSFTIPGTGSLQETQYFGPGTRLLVL.

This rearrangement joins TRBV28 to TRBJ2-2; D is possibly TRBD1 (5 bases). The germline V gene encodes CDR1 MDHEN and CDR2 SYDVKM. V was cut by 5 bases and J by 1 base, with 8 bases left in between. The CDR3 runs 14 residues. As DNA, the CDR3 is TGTGCCAGCAGTGACAGCCTGAACACCGGGGAGCTGTTTTTT. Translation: CASSDSLNTGELFF.

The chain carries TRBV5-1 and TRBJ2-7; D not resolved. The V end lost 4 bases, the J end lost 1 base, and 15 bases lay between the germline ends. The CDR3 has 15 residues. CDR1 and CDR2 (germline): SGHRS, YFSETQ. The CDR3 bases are TGCGCCAGCAGCATACCCCCGGACGGATCCTACGAGCAGTACTTC. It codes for CASSIPPDGSYEQYF.

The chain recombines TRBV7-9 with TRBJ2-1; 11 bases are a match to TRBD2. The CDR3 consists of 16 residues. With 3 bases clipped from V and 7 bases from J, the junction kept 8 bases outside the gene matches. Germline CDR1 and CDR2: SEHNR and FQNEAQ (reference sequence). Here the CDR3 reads CASSFQTSGKGNEQFF. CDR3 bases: TGTGCCAGCAGCTTCCAGACTAGCGGGAAGGGGAATGAGCAGTTCTTC.

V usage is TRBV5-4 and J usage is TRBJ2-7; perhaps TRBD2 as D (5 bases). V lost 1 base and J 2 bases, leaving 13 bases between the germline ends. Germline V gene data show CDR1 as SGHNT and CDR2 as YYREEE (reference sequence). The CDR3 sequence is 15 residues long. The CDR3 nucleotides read TGTGCCAGCAGCTTGATACGGGAAGGGACCTACGAGCAGTACTTC. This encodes CASSLIREGTYEQYF.

The DNA for the CDR3 is TGCGCCAGCAGCCAAGTGCTAGCGGGAGTTGAGACCCAGTACTTC. As protein: CASSQVLAGVETQYF. V gene TRBV4-1 combines with J gene TRBJ2-5, with 10 bases identical to TRBD2. Germline V gene lookup returns CDR1 MGHRA and CDR2 YSYEKL. The J segment lost 5 bases and the V segment lost 1 base, leaving 4 bases of the junction unmatched. This CDR3 has 15 residues.

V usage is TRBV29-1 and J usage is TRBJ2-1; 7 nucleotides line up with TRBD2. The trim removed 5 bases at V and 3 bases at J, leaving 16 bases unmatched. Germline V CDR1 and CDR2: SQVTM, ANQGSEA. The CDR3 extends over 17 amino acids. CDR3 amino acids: CSVHLRDPAGVYNEQFF. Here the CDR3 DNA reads TGCAGCGTTCATCTGAGGGACCCCGCGGGGGTCTACAATGAGCAGTTCTTC.

The CDR3 coding sequence is TGTGCCAGCAGCCTTCCGCCCCGGGACAGGATGAACACTGAAGCTTTCTTT. The encoded protein is CASSLPPRDRMNTEAFF. The chain is built from TRBV7-9 and TRBJ1-1; 8 nucleotides align to TRBD1. V shed 5 bases and J 0 bases; nucleotides not matched to a gene: 11. The CDR3 is 17 residues long. Germline CDR1 and CDR2: SEHNR and FQNEAQ (reference sequence).

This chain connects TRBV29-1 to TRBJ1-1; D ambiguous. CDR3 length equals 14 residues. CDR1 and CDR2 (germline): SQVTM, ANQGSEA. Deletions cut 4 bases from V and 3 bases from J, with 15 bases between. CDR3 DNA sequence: TGCAGCGTTGCCCCTCTTCTCGGGGACACTGAAGCTTTCTTT. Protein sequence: CSVAPLLGDTEAFF.

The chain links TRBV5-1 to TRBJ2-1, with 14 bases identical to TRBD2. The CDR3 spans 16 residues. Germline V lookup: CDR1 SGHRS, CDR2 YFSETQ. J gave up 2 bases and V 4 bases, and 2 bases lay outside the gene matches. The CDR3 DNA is TGCGCCAGCAGCGGGACTAGCGGGAGTACCTACAATGAGCAGTTCTTC. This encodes CASSGTSGSTYNEQFF. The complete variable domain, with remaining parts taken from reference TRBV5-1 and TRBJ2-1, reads KAGVTQTPRYLIKTRGQQVTLSCSPISGHRSVSWYQQTPGQGLQFLFEYFSETQRNKGNFPGRFSGRQFSNSRSEMNVSTLELGDSALYLCASSGTSGSTYNEQFFGPGTRLTVL.

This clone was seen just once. CDR3 bases: TGTGCCAGCAATAACGCGGGACTAGCGGGAGTGCAGCAGTACTTC. Residues: CASNNAGLAGVQQYF. The V call is TRBV6-5, the J call TRBJ2-7; 14 bases agree with TRBD2. CDR1 is MNHEY, CDR2 SVGAGI, per germline. The CDR3 is 15 amino acids. J gave up 8 bases and V 7 bases, and 10 bases lay outside the gene matches.

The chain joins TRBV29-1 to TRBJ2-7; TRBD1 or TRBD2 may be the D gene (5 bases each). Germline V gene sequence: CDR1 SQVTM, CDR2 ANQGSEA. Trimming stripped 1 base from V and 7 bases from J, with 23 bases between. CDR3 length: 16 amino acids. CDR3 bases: TGCAGCGTTGAAGCCCCTCCGGGGCTGCTTTTCGGGGAGCAGTACTTC. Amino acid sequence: CSVEAPPGLLFGEQYF.

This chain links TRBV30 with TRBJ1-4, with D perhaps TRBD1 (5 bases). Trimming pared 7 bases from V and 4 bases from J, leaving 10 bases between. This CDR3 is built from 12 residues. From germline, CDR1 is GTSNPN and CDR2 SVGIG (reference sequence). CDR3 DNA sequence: TGTGCCTTGGACACCTTTAATGAAAAACTGTTTTTT. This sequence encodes CALDTFNEKLFF.

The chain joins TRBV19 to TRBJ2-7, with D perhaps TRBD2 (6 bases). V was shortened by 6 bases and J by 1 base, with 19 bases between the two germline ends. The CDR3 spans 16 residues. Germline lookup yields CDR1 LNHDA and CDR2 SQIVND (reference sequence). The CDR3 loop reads CASSPWRAGRSYEQYF. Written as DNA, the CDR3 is TGTGCCAGTAGCCCCTGGCGGGCAGGGAGGTCCTACGAGCAGTACTTC.

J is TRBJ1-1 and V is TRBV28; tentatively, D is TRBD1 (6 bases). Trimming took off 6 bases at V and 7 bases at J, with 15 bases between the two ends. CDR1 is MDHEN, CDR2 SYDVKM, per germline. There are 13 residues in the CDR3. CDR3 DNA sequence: TGTGCCAGCAGCCTGGGGGGGGCAGGTGAAGCTTTCTTT. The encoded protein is CASSLGGAGEAFF.

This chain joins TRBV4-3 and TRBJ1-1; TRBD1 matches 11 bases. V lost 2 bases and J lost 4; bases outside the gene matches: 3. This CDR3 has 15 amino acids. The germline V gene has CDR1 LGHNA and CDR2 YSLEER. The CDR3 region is CASSQWTGGGTEAFF. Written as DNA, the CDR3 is TGCGCCAGCAGCCAATGGACAGGGGGCGGCACTGAAGCTTTCTTT.

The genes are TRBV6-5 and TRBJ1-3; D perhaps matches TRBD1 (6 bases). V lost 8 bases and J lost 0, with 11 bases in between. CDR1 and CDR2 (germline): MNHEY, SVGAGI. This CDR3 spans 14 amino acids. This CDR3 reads CASGTGSSGNTIYF. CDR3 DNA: TGTGCCAGCGGAACAGGGAGCTCTGGAAACACCATATATTTT.

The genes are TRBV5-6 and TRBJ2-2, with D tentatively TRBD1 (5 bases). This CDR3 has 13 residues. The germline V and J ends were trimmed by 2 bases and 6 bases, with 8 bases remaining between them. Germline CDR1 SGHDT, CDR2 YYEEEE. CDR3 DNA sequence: TGTGCCAGCAGCTTATCAGGGCCCGGGGAGCTGTTTTTT. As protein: CASSLSGPGELFF.

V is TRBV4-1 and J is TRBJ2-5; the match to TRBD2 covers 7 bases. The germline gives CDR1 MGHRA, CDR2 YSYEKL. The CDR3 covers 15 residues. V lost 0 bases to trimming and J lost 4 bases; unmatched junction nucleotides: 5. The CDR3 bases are TGCGCCAGCAGCCAAGAGCCCGGGGAGGGAGAGACCCAGTACTTC. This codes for CASSQEPGEGETQYF.

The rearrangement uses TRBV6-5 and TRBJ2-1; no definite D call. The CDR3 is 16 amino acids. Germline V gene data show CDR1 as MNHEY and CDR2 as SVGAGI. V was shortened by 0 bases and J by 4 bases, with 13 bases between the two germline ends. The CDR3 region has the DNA TGTGCCAGCAGTTACTCGATAGGCTCTACATACAATGAGCAGTTCTTC. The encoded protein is CASSYSIGSTYNEQFF.

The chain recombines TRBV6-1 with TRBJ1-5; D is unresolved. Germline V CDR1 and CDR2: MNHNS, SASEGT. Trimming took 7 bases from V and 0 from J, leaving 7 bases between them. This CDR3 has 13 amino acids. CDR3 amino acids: CASNALSNQPQHF. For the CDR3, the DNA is TGTGCCAGCAACGCACTTAGCAATCAGCCCCAGCATTTT.

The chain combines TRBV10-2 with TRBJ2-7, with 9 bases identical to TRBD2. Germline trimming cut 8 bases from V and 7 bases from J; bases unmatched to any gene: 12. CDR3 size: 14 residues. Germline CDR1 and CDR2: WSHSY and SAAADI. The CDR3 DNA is TGCGCCAGCTCAGTTCTAGCGGGAAAAGGAGAGCAGTACTTC. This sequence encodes CASSVLAGKGEQYF.

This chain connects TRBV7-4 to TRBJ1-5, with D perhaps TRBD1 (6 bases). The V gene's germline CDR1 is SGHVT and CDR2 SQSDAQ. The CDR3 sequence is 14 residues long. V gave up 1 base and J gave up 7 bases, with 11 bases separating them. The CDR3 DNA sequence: TGTGCCAGCAGCTTAGAGTCAGGGGACCAGCCCCAGCATTTT. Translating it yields CASSLESGDQPQHF.